These 18 T cell receptor beta chains originate from one sample sequenced in a study of T cell repertoires in cytomegalovirus infection. TCRdb used MiXCR to reprocess the reads, holding one entry per CDR3 protein. The top ten clones hold more than 10% of a sample with some 310,000 distinct CDR3 sequences, about 25% of them seen once. No antigen has been assigned to these receptors. Sequences were derived from cultured PBMCs, sampled from culture after CMV antigen stimulation. The origin of the receptors is a human donor in good health (CMV status not recorded). Some clones in this sample may be carry-over from other donors' samples.

This clonotype was recorded a few times. The chain couples TRBV6-2 or TRBV6-3 to TRBJ2-5; TRBD1 is a possible D gene (7 bases). The germline V gene encodes CDR1 MNHEY and CDR2 SVGEGT. Trimming stripped 2 bases from V and 4 bases from J, with 14 bases between. The CDR3 loop spans 15 amino acids. The CDR3 region is CASSYLLQGGETQYF. As DNA, the CDR3 is TGTGCCAGCAGTTACCTTCTGCAGGGGGGAGAGACCCAGTACTTC.

V is TRBV23-1 and J is TRBJ2-7; D may be TRBD1 or TRBD2 (5 bases each). TRBV23-1 is noted as an ORF with a role that remains uncertain. The CDR3 has 15 amino acids. Trimming pared 0 bases from V and 4 bases from J, leaving 13 bases between. CDR3 DNA sequence: TGCGCCAGCAGTCAATCCCCGGGGACCGGATACGAGCAGTACGTC. Encoded protein: CASSQSPGTGYEQYV.

This clonotype came up many times. The V gene is TRBV7-9, the J gene TRBJ2-3; D is unresolved. The V and J ends lost 1 base and 3 bases respectively, with 8 bases between them. The CDR3 totals 14 residues. CDR1 and CDR2 (germline): SEHNR, FQNEAQ (reference sequence). The CDR3 DNA sequence: TGTGCCAGCAGCTTAGAACCGACGACAGATACGCAGTATTTT. Protein sequence: CASSLEPTTDTQYF.

This sequence joins TRBV28 and TRBJ1-2; no reliable D call. Looked up from germline, CDR1 is MDHEN and CDR2 is SYDVKM. The CDR3 runs to 15 residues. Trimming removed 3 bases from V and 5 bases from J, with 16 bases in between. The CDR3: CASSFSPTNDYGYTF. CDR3 coding DNA: TGTGCCAGCAGTTTCTCCCCTACAAACGATTATGGCTACACCTTC.

This chain links TRBV7-6 with TRBJ1-1; unclear D gene. The CDR3 contains 14 residues. The ends were cut back, 4 bases at V and 4 bases at J, with 13 bases in the middle. Germline values: CDR1 SGHVS, CDR2 FNYEAQ. The CDR3 DNA reads as TGTGCCAGCAGCTCGTCCTCGCGCAGCACTGAAGCTTTCTTT. Its protein is CASSSSSRSTEAFF.

This clonotype was counted many times. V gene TRBV7-9 combines with J gene TRBJ2-5, with D unresolved. From germline, CDR1 is SEHNR and CDR2 FQNEAQ (reference sequence). The CDR3 has 15 amino acids. The V gene lost 5 bases and the J gene lost 1 base, with 14 bases spanning the gap. The CDR3 bases are TGTGCCAGCAGCCCCGGACCCCGAACCCAAGAGACCCAGTACTTC. Translation: CASSPGPRTQETQYF.

This clonotype was detected only a few times. The chain employs TRBV7-6 and TRBJ1-2; weak D call: TRBD1 (5 bases). The CDR3 runs 14 residues. Germline CDR1 SGHVS, CDR2 FNYEAQ. The V gene lost 0 bases and the J gene lost 8 bases, with 13 bases spanning the gap. The CDR3 spells CASSLARGFDGYTF. The CDR3 DNA sequence: TGTGCCAGCAGCTTAGCGCGGGGGTTCGACGGCTACACCTTC. Full variable domain (rest looked up from reference TRBV7-6 and TRBJ1-2): GAGVSQSPRYKVTKRGQDVALRCDPISGHVSLYWYRQALGQGPEFLTYFNYEAQQDKSGLPNDRFSAERPEGSISTLTIQRTEQRDSAMYRCASSLARGFDGYTFGSGTRLTVV.

V and J are TRBV6-2 or TRBV6-3 and TRBJ2-3; D is uncertain. V shed 6 bases and J shed 2 bases, with 12 bases lying between them. The CDR3 length is 14 residues. Per germline, CDR1 MNHEY and CDR2 SVGEGT. The CDR3: CASSPRRVTDTQYF. For the CDR3, the DNA is TGTGCCAGCAGCCCCCGACGGGTCACAGATACGCAGTATTTT.

This clonotype was counted a few times. This rearrangement joins TRBV28 to TRBJ2-1, with D tentatively TRBD1 or TRBD2 (5 bases each). Germline V gene lookup returns CDR1 MDHEN and CDR2 SYDVKM. The CDR3 covers 15 residues. The V end was cut by 2 bases, the J end by 2 bases, with 10 bases between. CDR3 loop: CASSLGGRTYNEQFF. DNA for the CDR3: TGTGCCAGCAGTTTAGGGGGAAGGACCTACAATGAGCAGTTCTTC.

The CDR3 DNA reads TGTGCCAGCAGTCCGCAACAGGGGGCTGGAAACACCATATATTTT. Its translation: CASSPQQGAGNTIYF. The chain joins TRBV7-2 to TRBJ1-3, with 8 nucleotides matching TRBD1. Germline assignment: CDR1 SGHTA and CDR2 FQGNSA. This CDR3 region has 15 residues. The trim removed 6 bases at V and 2 bases at J, leaving 6 bases unmatched.

V gene TRBV19 combines with J gene TRBJ1-2, with D perhaps TRBD1 (5 bases). Germline CDR1 reads LNHDA; CDR2 reads SQIVND (reference sequence). CDR3 length: 16 amino acids. V was trimmed by 4 bases and J by 5 bases, leaving 20 bases between them. The CDR3 reads CASSTPIGTGLYGYTF. The DNA of the CDR3 is TGTGCCAGTAGTACCCCCATCGGGACGGGCCTATATGGCTACACCTTC.

The chain couples TRBV10-2 to TRBJ2-2; 8 bases fit TRBD2. This CDR3 is built from 18 residues. V gave up 6 bases and J gave up 4 bases; unmatched junction bases: 16. Per germline, CDR1 WSHSY and CDR2 SAAADI. CDR3 DNA sequence: TGCGCCAGCAGCGAGCCAAGGATAGTAGCGGGGTTCACCGGGGAGCTGTTTTTT. It yields the protein CASSEPRIVAGFTGELFF.

A few counts support this clonotype. V and J are TRBV7-9 and TRBJ1-6; 7 bases are a match to TRBD1. J was trimmed by 7 bases and V by 2 bases; bases with no gene match: 5. This CDR3 spans 15 amino acids. Germline V CDR1 and CDR2: SEHNR, FQNEAQ (reference sequence). In nucleotides, the CDR3 is TGTGCCAGCAGCTTATCGGGGACAGCCAATTCACCCCTCCACTTT. This codes for CASSLSGTANSPLHF.

The V and J genes are TRBV7-9 and TRBJ1-2, with 9 bases aligning to TRBD1. V lost 4 bases to trimming and J lost 4 bases; unmatched junction nucleotides: 4. CDR1 and CDR2 (germline): SEHNR, FQNEAQ (reference sequence). CDR3 size: 14 residues. The CDR3 region is CASSSGQGFYGYTF. The CDR3 DNA follows: TGTGCCAGCAGCTCAGGACAGGGGTTCTATGGCTACACCTTC.

This chain joins TRBV6-2 or TRBV6-3 and TRBJ2-7, with 8 bases aligning to TRBD2. The CDR3 is 15 amino acids. CDR1 and CDR2 (germline): MNHEY, SVGEGT. The V gene end was trimmed by 7 bases and the J gene end by 8 bases; junction bases not matched to a gene: 16. DNA for the CDR3: TGTGCCAGCACCGAGCCGGGACTAGACAGTTACCAGCAGTACTTC. This translates into CASTEPGLDSYQQYF.

This clonotype was seen many times. The V gene is TRBV7-2, the J gene TRBJ1-4; the match to TRBD1 covers 8 bases. In germline, CDR1 is SGHTA, CDR2 FQGNSA. This CDR3 region has 14 residues. V was pared by 5 bases and J by 8 bases, with 7 bases of the junction left unmatched. The CDR3 nucleotides are TGTGCCAGCAGCCGCGGACAGGGTTGGGAAAAACTGTTTTTT. It codes for CASSRGQGWEKLFF.

This clonotype has at least ten counts. The chain uses TRBV29-1 and TRBJ1-2; D is unresolved. V dropped 1 base and J dropped 7 bases, with 10 bases sitting between them. The germline CDR1 and CDR2 sequences are SQVTM and ANQGSEA. This CDR3 contains 12 residues. The CDR3 spells CSVEGSGLGYTF. For the CDR3, the DNA is TGCAGCGTTGAAGGGTCGGGTCTTGGCTACACCTTC.

This clonotype has a handful of counts. This sequence joins TRBV11-2 and TRBJ1-5; D gene uncertain. V dropped 0 bases and J dropped 4 bases, with 10 bases sitting between them. This CDR3 contains 15 residues. Looked up from germline, CDR1 is SGHAT and CDR2 is FQNNGV. The CDR3 loop reads CASSLDLQLNQPQHF. The CDR3 DNA sequence: TGTGCCAGCAGCTTAGATTTACAGCTTAATCAGCCCCAGCATTTT.